This T cell receptor beta chain was recovered during a study of beta chain features in type 1 diabetes. As for the study in general: All of the samples together had approximately 99 million sorted cells examined.

Of the isolated RNA, all was reverse transcribed, and so the sequenced material was expressed TCRB transcripts. Generated by immunoSEQ multiplex PCR, the TCRdb table keeps only in-frame clones and is missing some. This table has more than 150,000 clones, approximately 13% appearing once. For this clone: Other DNA sequences within the sample encode an identical CDR3.

This TCR came from a woman between 18 and 29 years old in good health. The sample comprised central memory CD4+ T cells from blood.

The CDR3 region is CASSYGQPQETQYF. DNA for the CDR3: TGTGCCAGCAGTTACGGGCAGCCCCAAGAGACCCAGTACTTC. The rearrangement uses TRBV6-6 and TRBJ2-5; no clear D gene. V lost 2 bases and J 1 base, leaving 8 bases between the germline ends. Per the germline V gene, CDR1 is MNHNY and CDR2 is SVGAGI (reference sequence). This CDR3 has 14 amino acids.